Here is one T cell receptor beta chain with its context. Its antigen is unknown. This sample was taken from a study of cytomegalovirus exposure and HLA in healthy donors. Both 60 Vbeta primers and 13 Jbeta primers went into the PCR. Here immunoSEQ multiplex PCR was the method, and the copy in TCRdb shows in-frame clones only, minus some. Of some 150,000 clones listed, approximately 88% are singletons. General study results and limits: The classifier reportedly diagnosed cytomegalovirus status with high specificity and sensitivity. Follow-up analysis later connected one missense variant in DCLRE1C with trimming of TCR beta V- and J-genes.

This cohort consisted of healthy bone marrow donors. Source material: PBMCs. This TCR came from a woman aged 30 to 39 in good health and CMV-seronegative.

CDR3 nucleotide sequence: TGTGCCAGCAGCCCTCCGCGACAAGAGACCCAGTACTTC. This gives the protein CASSPPRQETQYF. The chain links TRBV7-9 to TRBJ2-5; D remains unclear. Germline lookup yields CDR1 SEHNR and CDR2 FQNEAQ (reference sequence). V lost 5 bases to trimming and J lost 2 bases, with 9 bases between them. This CDR3 comprises 13 residues.